Below are 19 T cell receptor beta chains sequenced from a single sample in a study of T cells in Graves' hyperthyroidism and ophthalmopathy. Template material for amplifying TCR beta CDR3 regions consisted of RNA transcripts. Primed by the HTBI set, a first-round RT-PCR was run on the TCR CDR3. Each CDR3 protein is one row after TCRdb ran MiXCR on the multiplex PCR reads. The sample has around 400,000 distinct CDR3 sequences, roughly 15% seen once. Sequenced material: blood. The receptors shown here come from a woman aged 60-75 years with Graves' ophthalmopathy.

This clonotype was seen many times. The chain combines TRBV7-9 with TRBJ2-7; D is perhaps TRBD2 (6 bases). CDR1 and CDR2 (germline): SEHNR, FQNEAQ (reference sequence). Deletions cut 7 bases from V and 1 base from J, with 8 bases between. This CDR3 region has 12 residues. The CDR3 loop reads CASTAGSYEQYF. DNA for the CDR3: TGTGCCAGCACCGCGGGGTCCTACGAGCAGTACTTC.

Note on this clonotype: Germline and junction disagree at one end, which may indicate a read error. The chain joins TRBV6-2 or TRBV6-3 to TRBJ1-4; 7 bases agree with TRBD1. Germline CDR1 reads MNHEY; CDR2 reads SVGEGT. The CDR3 loop spans 14 amino acids. The CDR3 sequence is CASSRTGFNEKPFF. Here the CDR3 DNA reads TGTGCCAGCAGCCGGACAGGCTTTAATGAAAAACCGTTTTTT.

This clonotype was seen repeatedly, ten times or more. The V call is TRBV27, the J call TRBJ2-7, with 12 bases fitting TRBD2. This CDR3 is built from 16 residues. After removal of 0 bases from V and 3 bases from J, the junction contained 3 bases not matched to a gene. Germline CDR1 and CDR2: MNHEY and SMNVEV (reference sequence). CDR3 DNA sequence: TGTGCCAGCAGTTTATCGGGACTAGCGGGCAACTACGAGCAGTACTTC. Translating it yields CASSLSGLAGNYEQYF.

A word on this clonotype: At one of its ends the junction is not consistent with the germline gene, which may arise from a read error. The chain is built from TRBV25-1 and TRBJ2-2, with no clear D. The CDR3 totals 13 residues. The germline gives CDR1 MGHDK, CDR2 SYGVNS. CDR3 bases: TGTGCCAGCAGTGGGGTGAACGCCGGGGAGCTGTTTTTT. Its translation: CASSGVNAGELFF.

This clonotype was observed at least ten times. The chain combines TRBV28 with TRBJ1-5, with a tentative D call TRBD1 (5 bases). Germline V gene sequence: CDR1 MDHEN, CDR2 SYDVKM. V lost 4 bases and J 6 bases, leaving 7 bases between the germline ends. This CDR3 has 12 residues. The CDR3 DNA reads as TGTGCCAGCAGTTGGGGGAGTCAGCCCCAGCATTTT. Protein product: CASSWGSQPQHF.

Turning to this clonotype: Just one base apart from a much larger clone, this may be a read error. It is likely a read error, because the conserved phenylalanine at the end of the CDR3 is missing. The CDR3 DNA reads TGTGCCAGCAGTTACGGGACGGGGGTAACAGATACGCAGTATCTT. Its translation is CASSYGTGVTDTQYL. The chain links TRBV6-5 to TRBJ2-3; a weak D match, TRBD2 (6 bases). Looked up from germline, CDR1 is MNHEY and CDR2 is SVGAGI. CDR3 length: 15 residues. V was clipped by 2 bases and J by 3 bases, with 12 bases between them.

This chain connects TRBV5-5 to TRBJ2-5, with D uncertain. Germline-derived CDR1 and CDR2 are SGHKS and YYEKEE (reference sequence). The length of the CDR3 is 13 residues. The ends were cut back, 1 base at V and 2 bases at J, with 6 bases in the middle. The CDR3 sequence is CASSLWQQETQYF. For the CDR3, the DNA is TGTGCCAGCAGCTTGTGGCAGCAAGAGACCCAGTACTTC.

The sample holds many counts of this clonotype. The chain couples TRBV3-1 to TRBJ2-1; 14 positions match TRBD2. Germline CDR1 reads LGHDT; CDR2 reads YNNKEL (reference sequence). V gave up 4 bases and J gave up 8 bases; unmatched junction bases: 10. The length of the CDR3 is 17 residues. The CDR3, as DNA: TGTGCCAGCAGCCTCAAGCCGCCGGGACTAGCGGGGGATGAGCAGTTCTTC. Translated: CASSLKPPGLAGDEQFF.

This clonotype was seen only a few times. This chain joins TRBV6-5 and TRBJ2-2; D possibly matches TRBD1 or TRBD2 (5 bases each). The germline V gene has CDR1 MNHEY and CDR2 SVGAGI. V dropped 0 bases and J dropped 4 bases, with 12 bases sitting between them. The CDR3 consists of 16 residues. The CDR3 is CASSYSNGGTTGELFF. For the CDR3, the DNA is TGTGCCAGCAGTTACTCGAATGGGGGAACCACCGGGGAGCTGTTTTTT.

This clonotype was counted many times. V and J are TRBV6-1 and TRBJ1-5; 8 positions match TRBD1. This CDR3 is 13 amino acids long. Looked up from germline, CDR1 is MNHNS and CDR2 is SASEGT. V gave up 5 bases and J gave up 5 bases; unmatched junction bases: 2. This chain's CDR3 is CASSPGQDQPQHF. The CDR3 coding sequence is TGTGCCAGCAGTCCGGGACAGGATCAGCCCCAGCATTTT.

This clonotype was detected many times. The V call is TRBV3-1, the J call TRBJ2-3; 8 bases are a match to TRBD2. After removal of 1 base from V and 6 bases from J, the junction contained 9 bases not matched to a gene. The CDR3 has 16 residues. The germline gives CDR1 LGHDT, CDR2 YNNKEL (reference sequence). The CDR3: CASSQVTSGPGDTQYF. CDR3 nucleotides: TGTGCCAGCAGCCAAGTTACTAGCGGTCCGGGGGATACGCAGTATTTT.

Ten or more counts support this clonotype. This chain joins TRBV6-1 and TRBJ2-5; 9 bases map to TRBD1. Germline assignment: CDR1 MNHNS and CDR2 SASEGT. Trimming cost V 7 bases and J 2 bases; bases outside gene matches: 11. The CDR3 sequence is 16 residues long. The CDR3 sequence is CASTQAGTGIQETQYF. CDR3 nucleotides: TGTGCCAGCACCCAAGCCGGGACAGGGATACAAGAGACCCAGTACTTC.

The sample holds many counts of this clonotype. This chain joins TRBV20-1 and TRBJ1-5; D unclear. Between the trimmed V and J ends, which lost 4 bases and 4 bases, there was a span of 23 bases. The CDR3 extends over 17 amino acids. Germline V gives CDR1 DFQATT, CDR2 SNEGSKA (reference sequence). DNA of the CDR3: TGCAGTGCTACCCCCTGGGCCGAGGGTATGATTAATCAGCCCCAGCATTTT. The encoded protein is CSATPWAEGMINQPQHF.

This clonotype has at least ten counts. V is TRBV30 and J is TRBJ2-7, with D possibly being TRBD2 (5 bases). This CDR3 is 15 amino acids long. Germline CDR1 GTSNPN, CDR2 SVGIG (reference sequence). Trimming cost V 0 bases and J 6 bases, with 18 bases left between them. In nucleotides, the CDR3 is TGTGCCTGGAGTGTACGCAGTCGGGGAACAAGCGAGCAGTACTTC. Its translation is CAWSVRSRGTSEQYF.

This clonotype was counted many times. The rearrangement links TRBV27 to TRBJ1-5; no clear D. There are 13 residues in the CDR3. Trimming pared 4 bases from V and 6 bases from J, leaving 10 bases between. CDR1 MNHEY and CDR2 SMNVEV come from the germline V gene (reference sequence). CDR3 loop: CASSSGMGQPQHF. CDR3 nucleotides: TGTGCCAGCAGTTCCGGGATGGGTCAGCCCCAGCATTTT.

This clonotype came up many times. The CDR3 is CASSHLTSGSEQYF. In DNA, the CDR3 is TGTGCCAGCAGCCATCTGACTAGCGGGAGCGAGCAGTACTTC. The chain employs TRBV14 and TRBJ2-7, with 12 bases fitting TRBD2. J lost 6 bases, V lost 3 bases, and 3 bases had no gene match. Germline-derived CDR1 and CDR2 are SGHDN and FVKESK. This CDR3 spans 14 amino acids.

This clonotype was counted at least ten times. The rearrangement links TRBV20-1 to TRBJ2-1; 8 bases align to TRBD1. CDR1 is DFQATT, CDR2 SNEGSKA, per germline (reference sequence). The CDR3 is made up of 13 amino acids. The V gene end was trimmed by 4 bases and the J gene end by 8 bases; junction bases not matched to a gene: 7. Here the CDR3 DNA reads TGCAGTGCTATCCGGGACAGGTGGGATGAGCAGTTCTTC. Its protein is CSAIRDRWDEQFF.

This chain joins TRBV28 and TRBJ2-1; 8 bases are a match to TRBD2. V was clipped by 2 bases and J by 10 bases; unmatched bases: 16. CDR1 is MDHEN and CDR2 is SYDVKM in the germline V gene. The CDR3 length is 17 residues. CDR3 nucleotide sequence: TGTGCCAGCAGTTTAAGGGGTTCAGGACTAGCCTCCCGCGAGCAGTTCTTC. Protein sequence: CASSLRGSGLASREQFF.

This clonotype came up many times. V gene TRBV2 combines with J gene TRBJ2-3; 9 nucleotides match TRBD2. Unmatched junction bases numbered 6, after V lost 1 base and J lost 10 bases. Germline V gives CDR1 SNHLY, CDR2 FYNNEI. The CDR3 contains 14 residues. The CDR3 coding sequence is TGTGCCAGCAGTGAAGGCGGCGGGAGGGCCCCGCAGTATTTT. Translation gives CASSEGGGRAPQYF. The entire variable domain, with the rest obtained from reference TRBV2 and TRBJ2-3, is as follows: EPEVTQTPSHQVTQMGQEVILRCVPISNHLYFYWYRQILGQKVEFLVSFYNNEISEKSEIFDDQFSVERPDGSNFTLKIRSTKLEDSAMYFCASSEGGGRAPQYFGPGTRLTVL.